This entry is about one T cell receptor beta chain. The antigen is undetermined. V lost 6 bases and J lost 7; bases outside the gene matches: 5. Germline CDR1 reads ENHRY; CDR2 reads SYGVKD. The CDR3 is made up of 12 amino acids. Specified time point: blood 4 weeks post-SBRT, at nephrectomy. Treatment denoted: 15 Gy SBRT to primary tumor, nephrectomy 4 weeks later. Nephrectomy followed 15 Gy stereotactic body radiation by 4 weeks. The tumor was a clear cell renal cell carcinoma. These data are taken from a study of radiation and T cells in renal cell carcinoma. The study's findings and limits: No pretreatment tumor biopsies were available for baseline clonotypes. Top tumor clonotypes rose in blood 2 weeks post-radiation, then contracted.

Sequencing used immunoSEQ multiplex PCR; TCRdb keeps in-frame clones, though not all of them. Among 130,000 to 150,000 clones listed, about 86% were seen once. The V gene is TRBV10-3, the J gene TRBJ1-2, with 7 bases fitting TRBD1. This receptor was obtained from a woman aged 45-60 years with renal cell carcinoma. The sequences come from blood, collected from a patient whose treatment included radiotherapy and nephrectomy. The CDR3 is CAISEGQSGYTF. The CDR3 DNA sequence: TGTGCCATCAGCGAGGGACAGAGTGGCTACACCTTC.